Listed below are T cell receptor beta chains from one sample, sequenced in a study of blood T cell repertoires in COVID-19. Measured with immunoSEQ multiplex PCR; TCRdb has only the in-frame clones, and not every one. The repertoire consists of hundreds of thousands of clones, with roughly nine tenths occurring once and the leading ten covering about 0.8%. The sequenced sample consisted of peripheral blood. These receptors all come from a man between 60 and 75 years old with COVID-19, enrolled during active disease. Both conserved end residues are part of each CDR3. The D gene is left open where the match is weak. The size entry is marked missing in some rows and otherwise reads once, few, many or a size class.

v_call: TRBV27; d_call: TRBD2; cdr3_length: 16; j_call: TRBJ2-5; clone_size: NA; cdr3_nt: TGTGCCAGCAGTTACACTAGCGGGGGGCGGGGGGAGACCCAGTACTTC; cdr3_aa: CASSYTSGGRGETQYF
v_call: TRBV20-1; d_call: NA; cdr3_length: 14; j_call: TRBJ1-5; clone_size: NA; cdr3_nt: TGCAGTGCTAGTGGTCGTCAGGGTAATCAGCCCCAGCATTTT; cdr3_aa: CSASGRQGNQPQHF
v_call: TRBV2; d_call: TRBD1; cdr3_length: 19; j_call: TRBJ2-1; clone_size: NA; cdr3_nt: TGTGCCAGCAGTTCCGGGACAGGGGGCGCGTGGGGTGGGGTCAATGAGCAGTTCTTC; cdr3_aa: CASSSGTGGAWGGVNEQFF
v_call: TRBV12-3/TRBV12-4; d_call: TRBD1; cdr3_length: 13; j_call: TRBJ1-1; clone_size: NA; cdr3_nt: TGTGCCACCCAGACAGGGGCGGGCACTGAAGCTTTCTTT; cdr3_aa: CATQTGAGTEAFF
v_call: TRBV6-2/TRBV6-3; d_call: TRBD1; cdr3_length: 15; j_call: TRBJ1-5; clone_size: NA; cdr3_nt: TGTGCCAGCAGTTACACAGGGGGAAGCAATCAGCCCCAGCATTTT; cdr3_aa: CASSYTGGSNQPQHF
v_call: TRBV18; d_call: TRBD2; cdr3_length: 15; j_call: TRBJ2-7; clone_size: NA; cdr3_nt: TGTGCCAGCTCACCACTTCCTAGCGGGGACTACGAGCAGTACTTC; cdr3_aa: CASSPLPSGDYEQYF
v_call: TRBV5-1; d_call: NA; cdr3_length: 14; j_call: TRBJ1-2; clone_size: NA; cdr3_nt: TGCGCCAGCAGCTCGGACATCCCACCCCATGGCTACACCTTC; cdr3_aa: CASSSDIPPHGYTF
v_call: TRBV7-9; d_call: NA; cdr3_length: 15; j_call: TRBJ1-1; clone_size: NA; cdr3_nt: TGTGCCAGCAGCTTAAGTGGGGGCGTGAGCACTGAAGCTTTCTTT; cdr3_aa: CASSLSGGVSTEAFF
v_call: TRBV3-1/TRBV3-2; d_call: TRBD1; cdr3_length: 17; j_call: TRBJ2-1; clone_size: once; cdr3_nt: TGTGCCAGCAGCCAAGGGACAGGGATGATCACCTACAATGAGCAGTTCTTC; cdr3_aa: CASSQGTGMITYNEQFF
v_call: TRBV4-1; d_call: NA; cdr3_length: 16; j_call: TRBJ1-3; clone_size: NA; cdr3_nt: TGCGCCAGCAGCCAAAGACAGGCCGACTCTGGAAACACCATATATTTT; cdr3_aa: CASSQRQADSGNTIYF
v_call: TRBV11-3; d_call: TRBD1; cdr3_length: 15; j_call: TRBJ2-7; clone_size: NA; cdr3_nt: TGTGCCAGCAGCTTAGCCGGGACAGGGGTATACGAGCAGTACTTC; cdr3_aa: CASSLAGTGVYEQYF